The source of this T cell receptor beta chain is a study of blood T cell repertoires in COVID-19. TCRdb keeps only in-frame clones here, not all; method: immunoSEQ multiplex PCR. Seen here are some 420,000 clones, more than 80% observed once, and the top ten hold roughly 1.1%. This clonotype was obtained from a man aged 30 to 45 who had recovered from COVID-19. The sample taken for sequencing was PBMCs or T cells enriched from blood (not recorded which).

CDR3 region: CASRLGGANTEAFF. Written as DNA, the CDR3 is TGTGCCAGCCGGCTTGGGGGGGCAAACACTGAAGCTTTCTTT. The genes are TRBV27 and TRBJ1-1; perhaps TRBD1 as D (6 bases). In germline, CDR1 is MNHEY, CDR2 SMNVEV (reference sequence). V dropped 8 bases and J dropped 2 bases, with 15 bases sitting between them. This CDR3 is 14 amino acids long.